This T cell receptor beta chain was recorded in a study of naive and memory T cell subsets. Regarding the study as a whole: Over 85% of naive TCR sequences appeared only once after error correction, unlike memory subsets.

As concerns this clonotype: Its antigen is still unknown.

In germline, CDR1 is MNHEY, CDR2 SVGAGI. V was pared by 6 bases and J by 4 bases, with 5 bases of the junction left unmatched. This CDR3 is 13 amino acids long. The beta constant-region primer was an equimolar mix of two oligonucleotides covering TRBC1 and TRBC2. Ligated cDNA was amplified by four rounds of PCR with nested alpha and beta constant-region primers and SP2. Using its own MiXCR run on the UMI-ligation and nested PCR reads, TCRdb lists one record per CDR3 protein. The table includes 95,000 to 150,000 distinct CDR3 sequences, 35% to 40% detected once. Overnight CMV lysate stimulation of fresh PBMCs defined donor CMV status by CD4+ IFNgamma. Cells stained for CD3, CD4, CD8, CD45RA and CD27 were sorted into four subsets.

The V gene is TRBV6-5, the J gene TRBJ1-1, with 7 bases fitting TRBD1. Material for sequencing was central memory CD4+ T cells from blood. The receptor's source is a human donor in good health. The CDR3 sequence is CASRQTGSTEAFF. CDR3 DNA sequence: TGTGCCAGCAGGCAGACAGGGAGCACTGAAGCTTTCTTT.